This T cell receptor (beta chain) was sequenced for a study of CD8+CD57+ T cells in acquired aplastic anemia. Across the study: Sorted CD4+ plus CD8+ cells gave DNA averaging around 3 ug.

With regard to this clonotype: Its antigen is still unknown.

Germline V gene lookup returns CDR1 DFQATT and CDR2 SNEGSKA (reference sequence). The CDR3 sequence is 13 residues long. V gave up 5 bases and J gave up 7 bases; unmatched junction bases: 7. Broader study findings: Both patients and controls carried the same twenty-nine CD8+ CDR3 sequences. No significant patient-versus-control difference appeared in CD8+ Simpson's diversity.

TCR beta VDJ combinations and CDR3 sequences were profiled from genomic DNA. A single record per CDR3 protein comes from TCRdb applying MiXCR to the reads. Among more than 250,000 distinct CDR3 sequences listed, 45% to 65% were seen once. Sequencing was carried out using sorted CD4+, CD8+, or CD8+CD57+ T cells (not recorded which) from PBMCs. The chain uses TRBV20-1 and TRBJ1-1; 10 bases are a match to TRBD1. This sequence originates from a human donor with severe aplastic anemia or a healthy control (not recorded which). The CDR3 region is CSAAPGQGDEAFF. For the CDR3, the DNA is TGCAGTGCTGCCCCCGGACAGGGGGATGAAGCTTTCTTT.